Presented here are 8 T cell receptor beta chains from one specimen sequenced in a study of OX40 agonist ivuxolimab in advanced cancers. Clones were read by immunoSEQ multiplex PCR, and TCRdb kept only the in-frame ones, dropping some. The sample carries about 45,000 clones, about 89% recorded once. The sample here was CD4+ or CD8+ T cells sorted from blood, taken in a trial of the OX40 agonist ivuxolimab. The source of these receptors is an adult with an advanced solid tumor such as melanoma, head and neck, liver or kidney cancer.

This rearrangement joins TRBV5-1 to TRBJ1-2; no clear D. There are 13 residues in the CDR3. The V end was cut by 7 bases, the J end by 0 bases, with 10 bases between. Looked up from germline, CDR1 is SGHRS and CDR2 is YFSETQ. The CDR3 protein is CASRGESNYGYTF. The CDR3 DNA follows: TGCGCCAGCCGGGGAGAGTCTAACTATGGCTACACCTTC.

This chain joins TRBV7-9 and TRBJ2-1, with D possibly TRBD2 on 5 matching bases. The CDR3 totals 15 residues. Germline loops: CDR1 SEHNR, CDR2 FQNEAQ (reference sequence). Between the trimmed V and J ends, which lost 5 bases and 9 bases, there was a span of 20 bases. The CDR3 coding sequence is TGTGCCAGCAGCGTCGTGGGAGTGAAGTTTGGTGAGCAGTTCTTC. Protein sequence: CASSVVGVKFGEQFF. The full variable domain, completed using reference TRBV7-9 and TRBJ2-1, is DTGVSQNPRHKITKRGQNVTFRCDPISEHNRLYWYRQTLGQGPEFLTYFQNEAQLEKSRLLSDRFSAERPKGSFSTLEIQRTEQGDSAMYLCASSVVGVKFGEQFFGPGTRLTVL.

This clone occurred once. For the CDR3, the DNA is TGCGCCAGCAGCTTAAGGGGAGGGAGGGTAACCGAGGAGCAGTACTTC. Its protein is CASSLRGGRVTEEQYF. This chain uses TRBV5-1 with TRBJ2-5, with 7 positions matching TRBD2. CDR3 length equals 16 residues. The germline V gene has CDR1 SGHRS and CDR2 YFSETQ. V dropped 2 bases and J dropped 11; count of bases not matched to a gene: 18.

The rearrangement joins TRBV27 to TRBJ2-7, with 8 bases aligning to TRBD2. Germline V gene sequence: CDR1 MNHEY, CDR2 SMNVEV (reference sequence). V lost 10 bases, J lost 0 bases, and 5 bases stayed unmatched. This CDR3 contains 13 residues. In DNA, the CDR3 is TGTGCCACGGGGGGGGGAGGCTCCTACGAGCAGTACTTC. Encoded protein: CATGGGGSYEQYF.

This chain links TRBV15 with TRBJ1-1, with D unresolved. The germline CDR1 and CDR2 sequences are LNHNV and YYDKDF (reference sequence). The V end was cut by 4 bases, the J end by 2 bases, with 2 bases between. This CDR3 is built from 11 residues. CDR3 amino acids: CATSKNTEAFF. As DNA, the CDR3 is TGTGCCACCAGCAAAAACACTGAAGCTTTCTTT.

The chain employs TRBV13 and TRBJ1-2, with TRBD1 matching over 10 bases. In germline, CDR1 is PRHDT, CDR2 FYEKMQ (reference sequence). V lost 5 bases, J lost 3 bases, and 3 bases stayed unmatched. The CDR3 is 14 residues long. The CDR3 is CASSLGQGYYGYTF. CDR3 nucleotide sequence: TGTGCCAGCAGCCTGGGACAGGGGTACTATGGCTACACCTTC.

The rearrangement uses TRBV27 and TRBJ1-2; D is unresolved. Deletions cut 0 bases from V and 4 bases from J, with 9 bases between. The CDR3 is made up of 14 amino acids. Germline loops: CDR1 MNHEY, CDR2 SMNVEV (reference sequence). The CDR3 spells CASSLSGPGYGYTF. The CDR3, as DNA: TGTGCCAGCAGTTTATCTGGGCCAGGCTATGGCTACACCTTC.

The chain combines TRBV7-9 with TRBJ2-5; possibly TRBD1 or TRBD2 for D (6 bases each). Germline V gene sequence: CDR1 SEHNR, CDR2 FQNEAQ (reference sequence). The CDR3 covers 14 residues. Trimming cost V 3 bases and J 1 base, with 9 bases left between them. In DNA form, the CDR3 reads TGTGCCAGCAGCTTTGGGGGGCTCCAAGAGACCCAGTACTTC. Its protein product is CASSFGGLQETQYF.